This T cell receptor (beta chain) came from a study of shared clonotypes between healthy human individuals. Execution of the assay was at deep level. The repertoire was sequenced with immunoSEQ multiplex PCR; TCRdb's copy has only in-frame clones and lacks some. The profile covers 1,100,000 or so clones, with 78% appearing a single time and approximately 0.5% taken by the ten largest. Sequenced input: memory CD4+ T cells from PBMCs. Subset of the sample: CD45RA-negative fraction. The TCR originated in a man aged 18-30 years in good health. Some clones in this sample may be carry-over from other donors' samples.

The chain's CDR3 is CASSLIPPPNTEAFF. For the CDR3, the DNA is TGCGCCAGCAGCTTGATCCCACCGCCGAACACTGAAGCTTTCTTT. The chain recombines TRBV5-1 with TRBJ1-1; D remains ambiguous. The CDR3 is 15 residues long. Trimming took off 1 base at V and 1 base at J, with 11 bases between the two ends. Germline V gene sequence: CDR1 SGHRS, CDR2 YFSETQ.